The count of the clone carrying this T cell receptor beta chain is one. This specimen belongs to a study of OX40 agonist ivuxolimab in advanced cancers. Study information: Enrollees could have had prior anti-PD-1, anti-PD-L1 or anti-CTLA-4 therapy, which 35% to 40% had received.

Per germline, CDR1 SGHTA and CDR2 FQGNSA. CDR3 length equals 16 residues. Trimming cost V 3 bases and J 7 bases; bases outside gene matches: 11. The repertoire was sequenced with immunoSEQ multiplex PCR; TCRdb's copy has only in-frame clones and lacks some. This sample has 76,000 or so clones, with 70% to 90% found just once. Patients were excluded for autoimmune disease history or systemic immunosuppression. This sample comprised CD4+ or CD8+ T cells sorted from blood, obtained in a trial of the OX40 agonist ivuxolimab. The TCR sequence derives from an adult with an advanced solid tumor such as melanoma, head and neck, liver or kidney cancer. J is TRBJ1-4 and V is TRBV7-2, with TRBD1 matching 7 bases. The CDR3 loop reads CASSFNVAGGGEKLFF. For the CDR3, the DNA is TGTGCCAGCAGCTTCAACGTTGCAGGGGGTGGTGAAAAACTGTTTTTT.